This record concerns one T cell receptor beta chain sequence. Germline-derived CDR1 and CDR2 are LNHNV and YYDKDF (reference sequence). The V gene end was trimmed by 7 bases and the J gene end by 6 bases; junction bases not matched to a gene: 4. This CDR3 spans 13 amino acids. The sample belongs to a study of blood T cells in healthy people across ages. About the study: Using template switching, researchers captured about one barcoded beta molecule for each two T cells.

A second PCR, run for roughly 7 to 11 cycles, used a sample-barcoded 5' primer plus a J-beta primer mix. Via MiXCR, TCRdb re-called the 5' RACE reads, giving one row per CDR3 protein. In the table there are 750,000 to 950,000 distinct CDR3 sequences, 20% to 30% of which are singletons. Russia was home to the donors, healthy Caucasian individuals aged roughly 6 to 90. In each sample, at least 7 million PBMCs were isolated. These same data were also listed under a study on T cells of mothers and their children. That study adds: No persistent microchimeric T cell clones were detected.

The TCR comes from a boy aged 10-17 years in good health. The sample taken for sequencing was blood. This sequence joins TRBV15 and TRBJ2-7, with TRBD1 identical over 12 bases. The CDR3 DNA reads as TGTGCCACCAAGGGACAGGGGGCGTCCGAGCAGTACTTC. It translates to CATKGQGASEQYF.